This T cell receptor beta chain was captured by sequencing in a study of CD8 T cells in ankylosing spondylitis. The study's findings and limits: Researchers reportedly found disease-linked clones significantly enriched in matched ankylosing spondylitis synovial fluid. Reactive arthritis synovial fluid and blood were previously reported to contain some motif variants.

For this clonotype: Its antigen is not identified.

MiXCR, applied by TCRdb to the 5' RACE reads, yields one record per CDR3 protein. This table has about 150,000 distinct CDR3 sequences, about 7.3% appearing once. The germline gives CDR1 DFQATT, CDR2 SNEGSKA (reference sequence). The CDR3 runs to 16 residues. Sequencing was carried out using blood, either unsorted or a sorted T cell fraction (not recorded which). This TCR derives from a female donor with ankylosing spondylitis or in good health (not recorded which). This chain connects TRBV20-1 to TRBJ2-3; 9 positions agree with TRBD2. CDR3 in amino acids: CSVWGQERGDTDTQYF. CDR3 sequence (DNA): TGCAGCGTTTGGGGCCAGGAGCGGGGGGACACAGATACGCAGTATTTT.